This T cell receptor beta chain was found in a study of T cell changes during pregnancy in multiple sclerosis. Only in-frame clones appear in the TCRdb table, and some are missing; sequencing was by immunoSEQ multiplex PCR. The profile shows under 35,000 clones, roughly 91% of them singletons. This CDR3 has 14 amino acids. V lost 4 bases to trimming and J lost 4 bases; unmatched junction nucleotides: 6. Germline V gene data show CDR1 as SQVTM and CDR2 as ANQGSEA. The material sequenced was CD8+ T cells from peripheral blood mononuclear cells, taken before pregnancy. This TCR derives from a female donor with multiple sclerosis, enrolled in a pregnancy study. The chain joins TRBV29-1 to TRBJ1-5, with 8 bases identical to TRBD1. The DNA for the CDR3 is TGCAGCGTTGCAGGGGGCGGTCGGAATCAGCCCCAGCATTTT. It specifies CSVAGGGRNQPQHF.